Below, one T cell receptor (beta chain) is given with its context. The data belong to a study of blood T cell repertoires in COVID-19. At the level of the study: PBMCs, B-cell-depleted T cells, or T cells were the source of the cDNA or gDNA that made up the material.

This CDR3 region has 15 residues. Germline V lookup: CDR1 SGHAT, CDR2 FQNNGV. With V trimmed by 6 bases and J by 2 bases, 5 bases remained unmatched. Method: immunoSEQ multiplex PCR; TCRdb's copy keeps in-frame clones and lacks some. Here the sample spans about 180,000 clones, more than 75% being singletons. The V call is TRBV11-2, the J call TRBJ2-1, with 9 bases lining up with TRBD1. This receptor was obtained from a woman between 50 and 59 years old who had recovered from COVID-19. Sequenced material: PBMCs or T cells enriched from blood (not recorded which). For the CDR3, the DNA is TGTGCCAGCAGTCCAACAGGGGGCCCCTACAATGAGCAGTTCTTC. Amino acids: CASSPTGGPYNEQFF.